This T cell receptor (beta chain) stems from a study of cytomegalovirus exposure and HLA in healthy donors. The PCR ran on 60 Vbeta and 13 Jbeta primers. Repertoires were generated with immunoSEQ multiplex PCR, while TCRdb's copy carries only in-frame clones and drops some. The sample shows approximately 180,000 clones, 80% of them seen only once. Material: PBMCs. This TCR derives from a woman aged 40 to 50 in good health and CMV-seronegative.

For the CDR3, the DNA is TGTGCCAGCAGCGCGAGTCCCAGGGGATGGGGCTACACCTTC. Encoded protein: CASSASPRGWGYTF. The V and J genes are TRBV7-2 and TRBJ1-2, with D tentatively TRBD1 (6 bases). This CDR3 is built from 14 residues. Deletions cut 5 bases from V and 8 bases from J, with 18 bases between. CDR1 is SGHTA, CDR2 FQGNSA, per germline.